The next 7 T cell receptor beta chains were all read from a single sample in a study of CD8+CD57+ T cells in acquired aplastic anemia. The template used for profiling TCR beta VDJ and CDR3 was genomic DNA. TCRdb used MiXCR to reprocess the reads, holding one entry per CDR3 protein. The table has 200,000 to 250,000 distinct CDR3 sequences, almost 35% seen once; the top ten hold more than 0.95%. The sample was sorted CD4+, CD8+, or CD8+CD57+ T cells (not recorded which) from PBMCs. All receptors come from a human donor in good health, serving as a control.

This clonotype was detected a few times. This chain links TRBV11-2 with TRBJ2-1; TRBD1 aligns across 9 bases. Germline V gives CDR1 SGHAT, CDR2 FQNNGV. CDR3 length: 14 amino acids. The ends lost 5 bases at V and 5 bases at J; junction bases unmatched: 4. This CDR3 is CASSTGGPHNEQFF. CDR3 bases: TGTGCCAGCAGCACAGGGGGCCCCCACAATGAGCAGTTCTTC.

The gene calls are TRBV6-2 or TRBV6-3 and TRBJ1-5; possible D gene TRBD1, 5 bases. The CDR3 is 14 amino acids. Germline CDR1 is MNHEY and CDR2 is SVGEGT. V gave up 2 bases and J gave up 7 bases, with 12 bases separating them. The CDR3 protein is CASSYAGTRQPQHF. The DNA for the CDR3 is TGTGCCAGCAGTTACGCAGGGACCCGGCAGCCCCAGCATTTT.

This clonotype was seen repeatedly, ten times or more. The gene calls are TRBV5-1 and TRBJ2-1, with D maybe TRBD2 (7 bases). V gave up 2 bases and J gave up 5 bases, with 8 bases separating them. The CDR3 loop spans 13 amino acids. CDR1 is SGHRS, CDR2 YFSETQ, per germline. In DNA form, the CDR3 reads TGCGCCAGCAGCTTAGGGGGGGACAATGAGCAGTTCTTC. This encodes CASSLGGDNEQFF.

The rearrangement links TRBV29-1 to TRBJ1-1; D ambiguous. The CDR3 contains 13 residues. Looked up from germline, CDR1 is SQVTM and CDR2 is ANQGSEA. Here the CDR3 DNA reads TGCGGCGCGGACGGCGGGATGGCTGACGAAGCTTTCTTT. Residues: CGADGGMADEAFF.

This clonotype was detected many times. The genes are TRBV10-3 and TRBJ2-7; 11 bases match TRBD1. The CDR3 is 14 amino acids. V gave up 6 bases and J gave up 0 bases; unmatched junction bases: 1. CDR1 is ENHRY and CDR2 is SYGVKD in the germline V gene. The CDR3 nucleotides are TGTGCCATCAGGGGGACAGGGGGCTCCTACGAGCAGTACTTC. Residues: CAIRGTGGSYEQYF.

As for this clonotype: A clone one base away is much larger, so this may be a read error. The CDR3 spells CGARVVHEQYF. In DNA form, the CDR3 reads TGCGGTGCTAGAGTAGTACACGAGCAGTACTTC. The chain joins TRBV20-1 to TRBJ2-7; the D is unclear. This CDR3 region has 11 residues. Germline CDR1 reads DFQATT; CDR2 reads SNEGSKA (reference sequence).

This clonotype appeared many times. The V gene is TRBV24-1, the J gene TRBJ2-3; D gene uncertain. V lost 6 bases to trimming and J lost 1 base, with 10 bases between them. This CDR3 comprises 14 residues. Germline assignment: CDR1 KGHDR and CDR2 SFDVKD. DNA of the CDR3: TGTGCCACCAGTCTGGGAAAGGGCACAGATACGCAGTATTTT. It translates to CATSLGKGTDTQYF.